This is a list of T cell receptor beta chains from one sample in a study of cytomegalovirus exposure and HLA in healthy donors. The method was immunoSEQ multiplex PCR; TCRdb's version includes in-frame clones alone and lacks a portion of them. Of roughly 130,000 clones in the sample, over 60% were seen once. The sequencing sample was made of PBMCs. The receptors were gathered from a woman in her sixties or seventies in good health and CMV-seronegative. CDR3s leave out the opening cysteine and the closing phenylalanine or tryptophan. Each record gives: J gene, V gene, CDR3 protein.

j_gene: TRBJ2-5; v_gene: TRBV7-2; CDR3aa: ASSPPLGGAKTQY
j_gene: TRBJ1-1; v_gene: TRBV5-1; CDR3aa: ASSLMRTGVAEAF
j_gene: TRBJ1-2; v_gene: TRBV4-3; CDR3aa: ASSQEGTGSNYGYT
j_gene: TRBJ2-2; v_gene: TRBV19; CDR3aa: ASSGQGLPNTGELF
j_gene: TRBJ1-1; v_gene: TRBV18; CDR3aa: ASSPGQGRVNTEAF
j_gene: TRBJ2-7; v_gene: TRBV6-6; CDR3aa: ASSRTGTGGGEQY
j_gene: TRBJ1-6; v_gene: TRBV29-1; CDR3aa: SVASREDSPLH
j_gene: TRBJ2-7; v_gene: TRBV5-1; CDR3aa: ASSLYSGGAGGEQY
j_gene: TRBJ2-7; v_gene: TRBV28; CDR3aa: ASSLAWGQGLGEQY
j_gene: TRBJ1-5; v_gene: TRBV7-2; CDR3aa: ASSLSSGFNQPQH
j_gene: TRBJ2-5; v_gene: TRBV9; CDR3aa: ASSVGPAGGQETQY
j_gene: TRBJ2-1; v_gene: TRBV10-3; CDR3aa: ATAGPVYNEQF
j_gene: TRBJ1-5; v_gene: TRBV5-1; CDR3aa: ASSLGREGNQPQH
j_gene: TRBJ1-2; v_gene: TRBV7-2; CDR3aa: ASSSAPQGVGGYT
j_gene: TRBJ2-3; v_gene: TRBV27; CDR3aa: ASSWMAGIRTDTQY
j_gene: NA; v_gene: TRBV6-1; CDR3aa: ASSEGSGRGTEQY
j_gene: TRBJ2-7; v_gene: TRBV6-5; CDR3aa: ASSKGTYEQY
j_gene: TRBJ1-2; v_gene: TRBV19; CDR3aa: ASGQDRGLYGYT
j_gene: TRBJ2-1; v_gene: TRBV5-1; CDR3aa: ASRRSGTSVYNEQF
j_gene: TRBJ2-3; v_gene: TRBV11-1; CDR3aa: ASSLATGDTDTQY
j_gene: TRBJ2-1; v_gene: TRBV9; CDR3aa: ASSVANGLAGVEQF
j_gene: TRBJ1-2; v_gene: TRBV29-1; CDR3aa: SVDSWAA
j_gene: TRBJ2-7; v_gene: TRBV5-1; CDR3aa: ASSLFPGYEQY
j_gene: TRBJ2-7; v_gene: TRBV28; CDR3aa: PSYEQY
j_gene: TRBJ2-2; v_gene: TRBV2; CDR3aa: ASSEVGLGAGGPGGGELF
j_gene: TRBJ2-1; v_gene: TRBV9; CDR3aa: ASSPGGSSGPYNEQF
j_gene: TRBJ1-4; v_gene: TRBV5-8; CDR3aa: ASTKQITHATNEKLF
j_gene: TRBJ1-2; v_gene: TRBV7-2; CDR3aa: ASSSAGVGRYGYT
j_gene: TRBJ1-1; v_gene: TRBV9; CDR3aa: ASSGTGGLNTEAF
j_gene: TRBJ2-3; v_gene: TRBV7-5; CDR3aa: VRSPGEHRRTDTQY
j_gene: TRBJ2-3; v_gene: TRBV7-2; CDR3aa: ASSLRKREPYSTDTQY
j_gene: TRBJ2-1; v_gene: TRBV7-9; CDR3aa: ASSPNPASYNEQF
j_gene: TRBJ1-6; v_gene: TRBV27; CDR3aa: ASSFTGAPNSPLH
j_gene: TRBJ1-1; v_gene: TRBV6-5; CDR3aa: ASSYSGTGRTEAF
j_gene: TRBJ1-2; v_gene: TRBV19; CDR3aa: ASTLDSLRNGYT
j_gene: TRBJ1-4; v_gene: TRBV21-1; CDR3aa: ASSKATPCETTNEKLF
j_gene: TRBJ2-7; v_gene: TRBV28; CDR3aa: ASSGPGQGFSYEQY
j_gene: TRBJ1-2; v_gene: TRBV27; CDR3aa: ASSFGGDYGYT
j_gene: TRBJ2-1; v_gene: TRBV7-3; CDR3aa: ASSLIQNPNNEQF
j_gene: TRBJ2-2; v_gene: TRBV5-1; CDR3aa: ASSSDLAGTGELF
j_gene: TRBJ1-6; v_gene: TRBV7-8; CDR3aa: ASSSDRASNSPLH
j_gene: TRBJ2-3; v_gene: TRBV7-2; CDR3aa: ASSPGGYRDTQY
j_gene: TRBJ2-7; v_gene: TRBV28; CDR3aa: ASSLGGSYYEQY
j_gene: TRBJ2-5; v_gene: TRBV7-2; CDR3aa: ASSLIGGGETQY
j_gene: TRBJ1-2; v_gene: TRBV7-3; CDR3aa: ASSLRRGQGKGYT
j_gene: NA; v_gene: TRBV5-1; CDR3aa: ASSSTGDQYEQY
j_gene: TRBJ1-1; v_gene: TRBV15; CDR3aa: ATSREGGLLEAF
j_gene: TRBJ2-5; v_gene: TRBV11-1; CDR3aa: ASSLVRQGAETQY
j_gene: TRBJ2-5; v_gene: TRBV7-9; CDR3aa: SGEAGAYQETQY
j_gene: TRBJ2-2; v_gene: TRBV5-4; CDR3aa: ASSPIKLAGGFGELF
j_gene: TRBJ2-3; v_gene: TRBV29-1; CDR3aa: SAGTGADTQY